These 26 T cell receptor beta chains share one sample of origin, sequenced in a study of regulatory T cells in long-lasting Graves disease. The sample's time point: newly diagnosed GD, antithyroid drugs for less than 3 months. The TCR library was prepared using RNA isolated from PBMCs. Relying on iRepertoire HTBI primers and Arm-PCR of CDR3 regions, the team built TCR beta libraries. Via MiXCR, TCRdb re-called the multiplex PCR reads, giving one row per CDR3 protein. The data show roughly 530,000 distinct CDR3 sequences, with approximately 16% seen just once and roughly 25% held by the top ten. These data also formed part of another study, on T cells in Graves' hyperthyroidism and ophthalmopathy.

The sequencing used peripheral blood mononuclear cells (PBMCs), collected at new diagnosis, from a patient treated with antithyroid drugs. The receptors stem from a woman aged 35-65 years with Graves disease.

The sample holds many counts of this clonotype. V and J are TRBV12-3 or TRBV12-4 and TRBJ1-4; D is unclear. V lost 5 bases, J lost 5 bases, and 12 bases lay in between. CDR3 length: 14 residues. CDR3 protein: CASSVHGENEKLFF. CDR3 coding DNA: TGTGCCAGCAGTGTACACGGAGAGAATGAAAAACTGTTTTTT.

On this clonotype itself: The junction departs from the called germline gene at one end, perhaps through a read error. The rearrangement links TRBV5-1 to TRBJ1-5, with D tentatively TRBD1 (5 bases). The CDR3 has 15 residues. Per germline, CDR1 SGHRS and CDR2 YFSETQ. The CDR3 loop is CASSLEGSSNQPPHF. CDR3 in DNA: TGCGCCAGCAGCTTGGAGGGGTCGAGCAATCAGCCCCCGCATTTT.

Many counts were recorded for this clonotype. The CDR3 DNA follows: TGTGCCAGCAGCTTAGCGGGGGGGCCTTCCGAGCAGTTCTTC. This encodes CASSLAGGPSEQFF. This chain connects TRBV11-2 to TRBJ2-1; the match to TRBD2 covers 8 bases. CDR1 and CDR2 (germline): SGHAT, FQNNGV. The CDR3 covers 14 residues. Trimming at V came to 1 base and at J to 10 bases, leaving 6 bases not matched to a gene.

This clonotype has ten or more counts. The chain is built from TRBV15 and TRBJ1-5; D unresolved. The V and J ends lost 8 bases and 5 bases respectively, with 13 bases between them. This CDR3 has 13 amino acids. CDR1 and CDR2 from the germline V gene are LNHNV and YYDKDF (reference sequence). CDR3 coding DNA: TGTGCCACCCGACGGACGGGAGATCAGCCCCAGCATTTT. It is translated as CATRRTGDQPQHF.

This clonotype was seen many times. The CDR3 sequence is CASSYWATRIDTEAFF. Written as DNA, the CDR3 is TGTGCCAGCAGTTACTGGGCCACCCGAATTGATACTGAAGCTTTCTTT. V gene TRBV6-2 or TRBV6-3 combines with J gene TRBJ1-1, with no clear D. Deletions cut 1 base from V and 5 bases from J, with 17 bases between. CDR3 length equals 16 residues. In germline, CDR1 is MNHEY, CDR2 SVGEGT.

The J gene is TRBJ1-3, the V gene TRBV7-9; 9 bases line up with TRBD1. CDR1 is SEHNR, CDR2 FQNEAQ, per germline (reference sequence). J gave up 4 bases and V 7 bases, and 8 bases lay outside the gene matches. The CDR3 is 15 residues long. The CDR3 DNA sequence: TGTGCCAGCACTAACAGGGGGCCTCGAGGAAACACCATATATTTT. Translated: CASTNRGPRGNTIYF.

This clonotype was found a few times. The rearrangement uses TRBV12-3 or TRBV12-4 and TRBJ2-2; no reliable D call. The CDR3 sequence is 15 residues long. V was trimmed by 3 bases and J by 3 bases, leaving 11 bases between them. The CDR3 DNA sequence: TGTGCCAGCAGTTTGGAACGTTTGTACACCGGGGAGCTGTTTTTT. As protein: CASSLERLYTGELFF.

Many counts were recorded for this clonotype. The chain joins TRBV7-2 to TRBJ1-2; TRBD1 matches at 7 bases. This CDR3 is built from 15 residues. The V and J ends lost 5 bases and 8 bases, in that order; junction bases with no gene match: 14. CDR1 and CDR2 (germline): SGHTA, FQGNSA. The CDR3 protein is CASSTLVGDREGYTF. Here the CDR3 DNA reads TGTGCCAGCAGCACCCTTGTTGGGGACAGAGAGGGCTACACCTTC.

Only one count was recorded for this clonotype. This may be a read error, as it is one base from a much larger clone. The chain combines TRBV7-2 with TRBJ1-4; D not resolved. Germline-derived CDR1 and CDR2 are SGHTA and FQGNSA. The CDR3 is 17 residues long. CDR3 coding DNA: TGTGCCAGCACCCCTTTGACTGGGCTGGACGCTAATGAAAAACCGTTTTTT. This sequence encodes CASTPLTGLDANEKPFF.

This clonotype was observed a handful of times. V is TRBV7-9 and J is TRBJ1-2, with D tentatively TRBD1 (5 bases). Per germline, CDR1 SEHNR and CDR2 FQNEAQ (reference sequence). Trimming pared 5 bases from V and 9 bases from J, leaving 19 bases between. The CDR3 covers 14 residues. The CDR3 region is CASSTGAVAFSYTF. Here the CDR3 DNA reads TGTGCCAGCAGCACCGGGGCAGTGGCGTTTAGCTACACCTTC.

About this clonotype itself: The conserved final phenylalanine or tryptophan is absent from the CDR3, which likely points to a read error. The chain recombines TRBV3-1 with TRBJ2-1; 10 bases align to TRBD2. Germline loops: CDR1 LGHDT, CDR2 YNNKEL (reference sequence). The junction had 12 bases not matched to a gene; V was cut back by 1 base and J by 0 bases. The length of the CDR3 is 20 residues. CDR3 protein: CASSQGGISGGPSSYNEQFS. CDR3 in DNA: TGTGCCAGCAGCCAAGGAGGGATTAGCGGGGGGCCGAGCTCCTACAATGAGCAGTTCTCC.

This clonotype has more than one count but fewer than ten. The genes are TRBV20-1 and TRBJ2-5; 8 nucleotides align to TRBD1. Germline values: CDR1 DFQATT, CDR2 SNEGSKA (reference sequence). The V segment lost 6 bases and the J segment 5 bases; nucleotides outside the gene matches: 5. CDR3 length: 12 amino acids. Written as DNA, the CDR3 is TGCAGTGCATGGACAGGGAGGGAGACCCAGTACTTC. As protein: CSAWTGRETQYF.

This clonotype was picked up many times. The chain links TRBV7-9 to TRBJ2-2, with a tentative D call TRBD2 (5 bases). The CDR3 totals 12 residues. CDR1 and CDR2 (germline): SEHNR, FQNEAQ (reference sequence). V was shortened by 5 bases and J by 5 bases, with 6 bases between the two germline ends. CDR3 residues: CASSPGTGELFF. CDR3 nucleotides: TGTGCCAGCAGCCCGGGGACCGGGGAGCTGTTTTTT.

The sample holds many counts of this clonotype. V gene TRBV3-1 combines with J gene TRBJ1-1; D ambiguous. The CDR3 contains 12 residues. The germline CDR1 and CDR2 sequences are LGHDT and YNNKEL (reference sequence). V was cut by 0 bases and J by 10 bases, with 9 bases left in between. CDR3 protein: CASSQDIAGAFF. As DNA, the CDR3 is TGTGCCAGCAGCCAAGACATCGCGGGAGCTTTCTTT.

This clonotype was detected many times. This chain uses TRBV28 with TRBJ2-1, with 7 bases that match TRBD1. With 8 bases clipped from V and 13 bases from J, the junction kept 17 bases outside the gene matches. The length of the CDR3 is 14 residues. The germline CDR1 and CDR2 sequences are MDHEN and SYDVKM. The CDR3 loop is CASYPSDRDLRQFF. CDR3 coding DNA: TGTGCCAGCTACCCCAGCGACAGGGACCTTCGACAGTTCTTC.

This clonotype was seen ten or more times. The chain uses TRBV6-1 and TRBJ1-2; D might be TRBD1 (6 bases). V lost 5 bases and J lost 2, with 12 bases in between. CDR1 MNHNS and CDR2 SASEGT come from the germline V gene. This CDR3 has 14 amino acids. The CDR3 DNA sequence: TGTGCCAGCAGTACTGACAGGACAAACTATGGCTACACCTTC. Translating gives CASSTDRTNYGYTF.

Regarding this clonotype: A read error may explain this, as a much larger clone is one base away. This chain links TRBV5-1 with TRBJ2-6; D uncertain. Germline V gives CDR1 SGHRS, CDR2 YFSETQ. The CDR3 consists of 15 residues. In DNA form, the CDR3 reads TGCGCCAGCAGTTCGGCCGTTTCTGGGGTCAACGTCCTGACTTTC. It translates to CASSSAVSGVNVLTF.

This clonotype was seen ten or more times. The chain's CDR3 is CATSGTSGGGLNEQFF. The CDR3 DNA follows: TGTGCCACCTCCGGGACTAGCGGGGGAGGGCTGAATGAGCAGTTCTTC. The rearrangement joins TRBV24-1 to TRBJ2-1; 14 nucleotides align to TRBD2. There are 16 residues in the CDR3. Germline CDR1 reads KGHDR; CDR2 reads SFDVKD. The J segment lost 7 bases and the V segment lost 9 bases, leaving 10 bases of the junction unmatched.

This chain joins TRBV27 and TRBJ2-2; D uncertain. V gave up 6 bases and J gave up 6 bases, with 11 bases separating them. This CDR3 contains 13 residues. Germline assignment: CDR1 MNHEY and CDR2 SMNVEV (reference sequence). This CDR3 reads CASRVGRAGELFF. DNA for the CDR3: TGTGCCAGCAGGGTTGGGCGCGCCGGGGAGCTGTTTTTT.

In regard to this clonotype: The CDR3 ends on some other residue instead of the conserved phenylalanine or tryptophan, so this is likely a read error. This chain uses TRBV12-3 or TRBV12-4 with TRBJ2-5, with 10 bases aligning to TRBD1. There are 14 residues in the CDR3. The junction had 5 bases not matched to a gene; V was cut back by 5 bases and J by 5 bases. Here the CDR3 DNA reads TGTGCCAGCAGTCAATTGGGACAGGGGGAGACCCAGTACTCC. The encoded protein is CASSQLGQGETQYS.

Comment on this clonotype: This CDR3 is missing its conserved last phenylalanine or tryptophan, likely due to a read error. The chain uses TRBV30 and TRBJ1-1; D is ambiguous. The CDR3 has 11 amino acids. V was pared by 8 bases and J by 4 bases, with 11 bases between. Germline CDR1 and CDR2: GTSNPN and SVGIG (reference sequence). CDR3 loop: CAHGRVTEAFL. The CDR3, as DNA: TGTGCCCACGGTAGGGTCACTGAAGCTTTCCTT.

This clonotype was seen ten or more times. The chain links TRBV3-1 to TRBJ1-4; perhaps TRBD1 as D (5 bases). V was cut by 4 bases and J by 11 bases, with 8 bases left in between. Looked up from germline, CDR1 is LGHDT and CDR2 is YNNKEL (reference sequence). The CDR3 runs to 11 residues. The CDR3 reads CASSRDSKLFF. The DNA for the CDR3 is TGTGCCAGCAGCCGGGACTCTAAACTGTTTTTT.

This chain links TRBV18 with TRBJ2-1; 8 positions agree with TRBD1. CDR1 and CDR2 (germline): KGHSH, LQKENI. The V gene end was trimmed by 3 bases and the J gene end by 5 bases; junction bases not matched to a gene: 3. The CDR3 totals 14 residues. CDR3 protein: CASSPRQGNNEQFF. Written as DNA, the CDR3 is TGTGCCAGCTCACCCCGACAGGGGAACAATGAGCAGTTCTTC.

In this sample, this clonotype turned up a few times. The rearrangement links TRBV18 to TRBJ2-2, with a possible D match to TRBD1 (5 bases). CDR1 KGHSH and CDR2 LQKENI come from the germline V gene. CDR3 length: 13 residues. Trimming stripped 0 bases from V and 10 bases from J, with 9 bases between. The CDR3 DNA sequence: TGTGCCAGCTCACCACCGGGGCGCCAGGAGCTGTTTTTT. This encodes CASSPPGRQELFF. Using reference TRBV18 and TRBJ2-2 for the parts outside the CDR3, the full variable domain is NAGVMQNPRHLVRRRGQEARLRCSPMKGHSHVYWYRQLPEEGLKFMVYLQKENIIDESGMPKERFSAEFPKEGPSILRIQQVVRGDSAAYFCASSPPGRQELFFGEGSRLTVL.

This clonotype was recorded at least ten times. The rearrangement links TRBV11-2 to TRBJ2-3; D not certain. CDR1 is SGHAT and CDR2 is FQNNGV in the germline V gene. Trimming removed 1 base at V and 5 bases at J, with 1 base between. The length of the CDR3 is 11 residues. CDR3 coding DNA: TGTGCCAGCAGCTTAGGAGATACGCAGTATTTT. Residues: CASSLGDTQYF. Together with reference TRBV11-2 and TRBJ2-3, the CDR3 gives the full variable domain: EAGVAQSPRYKIIEKRQSVAFWCNPISGHATLYWYQQILGQGPKLLIQFQNNGVVDDSQLPKDRFSAERLKGVDSTLKIQPAKLEDSAVYLCASSLGDTQYFGPGTRLTVL.

The chain is built from TRBV19 and TRBJ1-1; 11 bases are shared with TRBD1. The CDR3 consists of 14 residues. Germline CDR1 LNHDA, CDR2 SQIVND (reference sequence). J lost 4 bases, V lost 10 bases, and 8 bases had no gene match. The CDR3 DNA follows: TGTGCCACCTCGGACAGGGGGCGACTCACTGAAGCTTTCTTT. It translates to CATSDRGRLTEAFF.